The 7 T cell receptor beta chains reported below all come from one sample, sequenced in a study of blood T cell repertoires in COVID-19. Only in-frame clones appear in the TCRdb table, and some are missing; sequencing was by immunoSEQ multiplex PCR. The table includes under 250,000 clones, under 85% detected once. Sequencing input: peripheral blood. The receptors come from a human donor in a cohort sampled during active COVID-19.

This clone appeared a single time. In DNA, the CDR3 is TGTGCCTGGGTTGACAGGGCGCTGGTCGAGCAGTACTTC. Its translation: CAWVDRALVEQYF. The chain combines TRBV30 with TRBJ2-7; TRBD1 matches 7 bases. Looked up from germline, CDR1 is GTSNPN and CDR2 is SVGIG (reference sequence). The CDR3 runs 13 residues. The ends lost 5 bases at V and 6 bases at J; junction bases unmatched: 10.

The V call is TRBV5-4, the J call TRBJ2-1, with 7 bases lining up with TRBD1. CDR1 is SGHNT and CDR2 is YYREEE in the germline V gene (reference sequence). J was trimmed by 5 bases and V by 4 bases; bases with no gene match: 12. The CDR3 length is 16 residues. The CDR3 DNA follows: TGTGCCAGCAGCCCCTCCACGGGACAGCAGAACAATGAGCAGTTCTTC. Translation: CASSPSTGQQNNEQFF.

The rearrangement joins TRBV7-8 to TRBJ2-2, with D perhaps TRBD1 (6 bases). The CDR3 consists of 15 residues. Germline-derived CDR1 and CDR2 are SGHVS and FQNEAQ. Trimming removed 5 bases from V and 5 bases from J, with 15 bases in between. CDR3 in amino acids: CASSTPTGQTGELFF. The CDR3 DNA follows: TGTGCCAGCAGCACCCCGACAGGTCAGACCGGGGAGCTGTTTTTT.

The rearrangement uses TRBV3-1 (or the pseudogene TRBV3-2) and TRBJ2-2, with a tentative D call TRBD1 (5 bases). CDR1 and CDR2 from the germline V gene are LGHDT and YNNKEL (reference sequence). Trimming took off 1 base at V and 0 bases at J, with 15 bases between the two ends. The CDR3 has 18 amino acids. The CDR3 sequence: CASSQVSGSLSNTGELFF. In DNA form, the CDR3 reads TGTGCCAGCAGCCAAGTATCAGGGTCCCTGTCGAACACCGGGGAGCTGTTTTTT.

The rearrangement joins TRBV27 to TRBJ2-1, with 13 bases lining up with TRBD2. Germline CDR1 and CDR2: MNHEY and SMNVEV (reference sequence). V shed 4 bases and J 6 bases; nucleotides not matched to a gene: 6. The CDR3 extends over 16 amino acids. CDR3 loop: CASSSGTSGTFNEQFF. DNA for the CDR3: TGTGCCAGCAGTTCCGGGACTAGCGGGACTTTCAATGAGCAGTTCTTC.

The V call is TRBV5-1, the J call TRBJ2-1; 7 bases map to TRBD2. The CDR3 runs 15 residues. Germline V gene data show CDR1 as SGHRS and CDR2 as YFSETQ. J lost 0 bases, V lost 4 bases, and 4 bases had no gene match. The CDR3 loop reads CASSGGGASYNEQFF. CDR3 DNA sequence: TGCGCCAGCAGCGGGGGAGGGGCCTCCTACAATGAGCAGTTCTTC. The whole variable domain, filled in from reference TRBV5-1 and TRBJ2-1, reads KAGVTQTPRYLIKTRGQQVTLSCSPISGHRSVSWYQQTPGQGLQFLFEYFSETQRNKGNFPGRFSGRQFSNSRSEMNVSTLELGDSALYLCASSGGGASYNEQFFGPGTRLTVL.

The chain combines TRBV5-1 with TRBJ2-3; 13 nucleotides agree with TRBD2. CDR1 is SGHRS, CDR2 YFSETQ, per germline. This CDR3 region has 18 residues. V dropped 8 bases and J dropped 0; count of bases not matched to a gene: 12. The CDR3 DNA is TGCGCCAGGGAAGCTTGGACTAGCGGGAGACCTAGCACAGATACGCAGTATTTT. This codes for CAREAWTSGRPSTDTQYF.